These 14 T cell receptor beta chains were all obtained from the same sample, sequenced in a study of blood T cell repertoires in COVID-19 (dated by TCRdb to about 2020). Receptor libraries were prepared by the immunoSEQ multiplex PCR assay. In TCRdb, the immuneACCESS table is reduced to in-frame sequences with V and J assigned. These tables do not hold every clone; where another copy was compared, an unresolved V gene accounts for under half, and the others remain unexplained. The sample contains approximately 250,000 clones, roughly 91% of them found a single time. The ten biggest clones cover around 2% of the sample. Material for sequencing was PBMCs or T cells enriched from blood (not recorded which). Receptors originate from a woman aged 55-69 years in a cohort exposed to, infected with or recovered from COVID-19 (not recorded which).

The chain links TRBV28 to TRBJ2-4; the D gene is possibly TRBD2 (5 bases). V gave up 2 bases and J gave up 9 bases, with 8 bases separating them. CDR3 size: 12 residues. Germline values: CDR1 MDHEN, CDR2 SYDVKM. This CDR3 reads CASSLKGAIQYF. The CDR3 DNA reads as TGTGCCAGCAGTTTAAAGGGAGCCATTCAGTACTTC. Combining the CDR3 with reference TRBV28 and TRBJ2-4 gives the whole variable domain DVKVTQSSRYLVKRTGEKVFLECVQDMDHENMFWYRQDPGLGLRLIYFSYDVKMKEKGDIPEGYSVSREKKERFSLILESASTNQTSMYLCASSLKGAIQYFGAGTRLSVL.

For the CDR3, the DNA is TGTGCCAGCAGCTTCGGGAGGTCCTACGAGCAGTACTTC. Its translation: CASSFGRSYEQYF. V gene TRBV5-6 combines with J gene TRBJ2-7, with 7 bases lining up with TRBD2. The CDR3 consists of 13 residues. With V trimmed by 2 bases and J by 1 base, 0 bases remained unmatched. Germline lookup yields CDR1 SGHDT and CDR2 YYEEEE.

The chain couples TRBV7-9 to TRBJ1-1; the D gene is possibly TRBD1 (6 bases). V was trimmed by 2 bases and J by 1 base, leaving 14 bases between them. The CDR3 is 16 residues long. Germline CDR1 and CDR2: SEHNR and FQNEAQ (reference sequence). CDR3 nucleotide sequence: TGTGCCAGCAGCTTATTACCTAGACAGGCGAACACTGAAGCTTTCTTT. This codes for CASSLLPRQANTEAFF.

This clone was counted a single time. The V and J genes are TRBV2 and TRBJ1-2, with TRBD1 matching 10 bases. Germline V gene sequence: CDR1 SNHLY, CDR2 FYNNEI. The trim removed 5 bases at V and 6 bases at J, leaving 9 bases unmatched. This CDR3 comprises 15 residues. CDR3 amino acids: CASSSGTGEVDGYTF. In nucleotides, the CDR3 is TGTGCCAGCAGTTCCGGGACAGGGGAGGTGGATGGCTACACCTTC. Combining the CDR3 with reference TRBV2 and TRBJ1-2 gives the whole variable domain EPEVTQTPSHQVTQMGQEVILRCVPISNHLYFYWYRQILGQKVEFLVSFYNNEISEKSEIFDDQFSVERPDGSNFTLKIRSTKLEDSAMYFCASSSGTGEVDGYTFGSGTRLTVV.

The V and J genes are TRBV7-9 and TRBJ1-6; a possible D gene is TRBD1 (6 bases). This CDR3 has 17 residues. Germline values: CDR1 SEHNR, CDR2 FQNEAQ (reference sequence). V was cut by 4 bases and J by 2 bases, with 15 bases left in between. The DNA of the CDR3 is TGTGCCAGCAGCTCCGGGACACGCGGCACCTATAATTCACCCCTCCACTTT. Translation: CASSSGTRGTYNSPLHF.

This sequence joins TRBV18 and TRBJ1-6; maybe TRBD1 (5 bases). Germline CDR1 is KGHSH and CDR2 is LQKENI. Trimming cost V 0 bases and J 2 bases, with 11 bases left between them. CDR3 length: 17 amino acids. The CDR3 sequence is CASSPPDTGPYNSPLHF. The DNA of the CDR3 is TGTGCCAGCTCACCACCGGATACAGGCCCCTATAATTCACCCCTCCACTTT.

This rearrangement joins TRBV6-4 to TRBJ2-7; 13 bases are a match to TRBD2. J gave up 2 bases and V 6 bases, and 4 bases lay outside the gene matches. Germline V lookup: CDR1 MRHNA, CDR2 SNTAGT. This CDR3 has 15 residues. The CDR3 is CASSLLAGGPYEQYF. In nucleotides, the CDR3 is TGTGCCAGCAGCCTACTAGCGGGAGGGCCCTACGAGCAGTACTTC.

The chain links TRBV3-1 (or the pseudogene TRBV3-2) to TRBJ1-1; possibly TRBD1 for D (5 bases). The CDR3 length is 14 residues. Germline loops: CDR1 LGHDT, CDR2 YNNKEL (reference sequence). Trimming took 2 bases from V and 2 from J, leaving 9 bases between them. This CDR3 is CASSQRDSNTEAFF. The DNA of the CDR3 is TGTGCCAGCAGCCAACGAGACAGTAACACTGAAGCTTTCTTT.

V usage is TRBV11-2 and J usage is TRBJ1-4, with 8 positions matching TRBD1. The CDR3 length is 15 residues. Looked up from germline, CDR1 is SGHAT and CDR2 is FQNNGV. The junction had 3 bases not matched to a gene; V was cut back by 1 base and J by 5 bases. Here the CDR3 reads CASSLVDRGNEKLFF. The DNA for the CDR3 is TGTGCCAGCAGCTTAGTCGACAGGGGAAATGAAAAACTGTTTTTT.

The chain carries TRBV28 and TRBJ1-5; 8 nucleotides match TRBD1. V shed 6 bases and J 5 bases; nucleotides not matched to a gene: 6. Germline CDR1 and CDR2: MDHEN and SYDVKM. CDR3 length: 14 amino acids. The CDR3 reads CASSPDRVDQPQHF. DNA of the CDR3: TGTGCCAGCAGCCCGGACAGGGTCGATCAGCCCCAGCATTTT.

CDR3 region: CASTGQQLYGYTF. In DNA, the CDR3 is TGTGCCAGTACGGGACAGCAACTCTATGGCTACACCTTC. The chain joins TRBV19 to TRBJ1-2; the match to TRBD1 covers 7 bases. Germline loops: CDR1 LNHDA, CDR2 SQIVND (reference sequence). The trim removed 7 bases at V and 4 bases at J, leaving 6 bases unmatched. CDR3 length: 13 amino acids.

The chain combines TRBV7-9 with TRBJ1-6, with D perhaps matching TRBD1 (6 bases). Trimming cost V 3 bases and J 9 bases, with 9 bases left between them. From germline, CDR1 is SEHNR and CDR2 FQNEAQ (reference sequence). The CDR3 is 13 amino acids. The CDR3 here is CASSFGTSSPLHF. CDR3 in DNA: TGTGCCAGCAGCTTCGGGACAAGTTCACCCCTCCACTTT.

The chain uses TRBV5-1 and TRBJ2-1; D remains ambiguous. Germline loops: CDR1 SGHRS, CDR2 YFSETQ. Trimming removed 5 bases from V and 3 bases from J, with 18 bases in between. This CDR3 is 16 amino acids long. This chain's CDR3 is CASRTGGWKSYNEQFF. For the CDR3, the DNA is TGCGCCAGCAGAACGGGTGGATGGAAGAGCTACAATGAGCAGTTCTTC.

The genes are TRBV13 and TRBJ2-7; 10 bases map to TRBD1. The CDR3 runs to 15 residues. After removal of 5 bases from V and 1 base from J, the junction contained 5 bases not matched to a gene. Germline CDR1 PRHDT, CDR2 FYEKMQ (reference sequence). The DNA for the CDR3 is TGTGCCAGCAGCCGAAAGGGACAGGGGTCCTACGAGCAGTACTTC. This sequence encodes CASSRKGQGSYEQYF.